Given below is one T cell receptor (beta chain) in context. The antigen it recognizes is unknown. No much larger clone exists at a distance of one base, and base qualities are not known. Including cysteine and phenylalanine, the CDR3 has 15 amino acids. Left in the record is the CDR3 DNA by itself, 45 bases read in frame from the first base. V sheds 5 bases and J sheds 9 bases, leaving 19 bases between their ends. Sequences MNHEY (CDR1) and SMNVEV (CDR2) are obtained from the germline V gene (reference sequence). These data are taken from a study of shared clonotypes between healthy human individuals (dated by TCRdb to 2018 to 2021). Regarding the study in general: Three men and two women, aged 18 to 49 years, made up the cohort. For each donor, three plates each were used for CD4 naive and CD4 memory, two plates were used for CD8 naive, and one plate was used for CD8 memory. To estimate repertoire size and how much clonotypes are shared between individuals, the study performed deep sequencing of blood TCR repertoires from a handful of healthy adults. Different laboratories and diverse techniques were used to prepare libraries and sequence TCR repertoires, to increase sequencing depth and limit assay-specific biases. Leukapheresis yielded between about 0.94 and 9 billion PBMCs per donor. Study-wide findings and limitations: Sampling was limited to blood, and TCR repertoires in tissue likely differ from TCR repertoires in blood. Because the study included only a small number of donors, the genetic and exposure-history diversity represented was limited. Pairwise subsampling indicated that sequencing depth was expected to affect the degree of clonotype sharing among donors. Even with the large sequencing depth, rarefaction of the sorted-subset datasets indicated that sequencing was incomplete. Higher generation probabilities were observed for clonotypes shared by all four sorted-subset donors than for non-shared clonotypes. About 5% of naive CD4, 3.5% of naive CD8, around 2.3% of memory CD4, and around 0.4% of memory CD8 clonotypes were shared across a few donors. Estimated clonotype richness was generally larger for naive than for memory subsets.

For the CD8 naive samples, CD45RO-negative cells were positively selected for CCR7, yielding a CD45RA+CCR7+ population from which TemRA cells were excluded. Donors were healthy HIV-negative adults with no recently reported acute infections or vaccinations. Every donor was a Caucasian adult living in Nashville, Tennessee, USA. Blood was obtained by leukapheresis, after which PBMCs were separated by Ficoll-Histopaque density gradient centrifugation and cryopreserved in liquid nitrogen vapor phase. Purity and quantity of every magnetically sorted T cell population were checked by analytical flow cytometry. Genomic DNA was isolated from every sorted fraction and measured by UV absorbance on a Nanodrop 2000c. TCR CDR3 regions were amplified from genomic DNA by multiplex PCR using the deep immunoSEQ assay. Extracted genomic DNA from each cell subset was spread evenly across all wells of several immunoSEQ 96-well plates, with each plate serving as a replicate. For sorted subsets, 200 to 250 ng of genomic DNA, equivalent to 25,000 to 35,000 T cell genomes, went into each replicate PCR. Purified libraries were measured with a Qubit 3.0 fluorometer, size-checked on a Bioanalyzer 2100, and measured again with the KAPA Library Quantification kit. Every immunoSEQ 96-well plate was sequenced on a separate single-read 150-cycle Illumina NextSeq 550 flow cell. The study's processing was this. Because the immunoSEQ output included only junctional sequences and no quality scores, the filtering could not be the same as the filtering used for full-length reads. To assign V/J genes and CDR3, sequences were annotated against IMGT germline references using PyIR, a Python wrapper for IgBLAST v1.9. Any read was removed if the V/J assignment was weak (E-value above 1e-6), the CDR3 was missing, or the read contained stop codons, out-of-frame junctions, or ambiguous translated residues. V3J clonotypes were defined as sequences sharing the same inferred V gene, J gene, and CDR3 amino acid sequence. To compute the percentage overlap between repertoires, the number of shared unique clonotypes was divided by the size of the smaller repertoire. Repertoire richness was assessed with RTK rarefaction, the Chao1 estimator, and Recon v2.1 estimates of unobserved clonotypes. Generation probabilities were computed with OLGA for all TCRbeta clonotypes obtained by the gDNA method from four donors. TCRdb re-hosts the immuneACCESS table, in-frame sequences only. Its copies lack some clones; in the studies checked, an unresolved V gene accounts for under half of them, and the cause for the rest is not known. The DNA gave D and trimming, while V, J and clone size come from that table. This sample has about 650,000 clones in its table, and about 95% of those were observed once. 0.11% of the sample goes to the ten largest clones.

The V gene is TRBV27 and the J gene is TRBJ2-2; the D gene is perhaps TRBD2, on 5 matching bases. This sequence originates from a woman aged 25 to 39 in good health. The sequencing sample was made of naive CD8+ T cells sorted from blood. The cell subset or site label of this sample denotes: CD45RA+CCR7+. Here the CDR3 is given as CASSPVRVGSRELFF. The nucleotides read TGTGCCAGCAGTCCCGTGAGGGTTGGGAGTAGGGAGCTGTTTTTT.